These 3 T cell receptor beta chains originate from one sample sequenced in a study of T-cell reconstitution after alpha-beta-depleted transplantation in children. Unique molecular identifiers were incorporated during preparation of the TCRbeta library. TCRdb called the PCR reads again in MiXCR, with one record for every CDR3 protein. The sample has some 450,000 distinct CDR3 sequences, 43% seen once. The input for sequencing was PBMCs, taken before TCRalphabeta/CD19-depleted stem cell transplant. The receptor set was obtained from a girl aged 2 to 10 with aplastic anemia, due to receive a stem cell transplant.

The V and J genes are TRBV6-5 and TRBJ1-1; possible D gene TRBD1, 6 bases. Germline V gene data show CDR1 as MNHEY and CDR2 as SVGAGI. The CDR3 totals 14 residues. Trimming removed 6 bases at V and 5 bases at J, with 16 bases between. The CDR3 sequence: CASRSLRGETEAFF. DNA for the CDR3: TGTGCCAGCAGGTCCTTGAGGGGGGAAACTGAAGCTTTCTTT.

This clonotype was picked up many times. The genes are TRBV5-1 and TRBJ2-1; 10 bases match TRBD2. The CDR3 extends over 15 amino acids. The trim removed 3 bases at V and 6 bases at J, leaving 6 bases unmatched. Looked up from germline, CDR1 is SGHRS and CDR2 is YFSETQ. The CDR3 DNA reads as TGCGCCAGCAGCTCAACTAGCGGGGACCTCAATGAGCAGTTCTTC. It is translated as CASSSTSGDLNEQFF.

The rearrangement links TRBV6-1 to TRBJ1-1, with TRBD1 identical over 9 bases. Per the germline V gene, CDR1 is MNHNS and CDR2 is SASEGT. This CDR3 is 16 amino acids long. Trimming took 3 bases from V and 6 from J; bases not matched to a gene: 11. CDR3 in amino acids: CASSEHPPGTGSEAFF. Written as DNA, the CDR3 is TGTGCCAGCAGTGAGCACCCTCCCGGGACAGGGTCTGAAGCTTTCTTT.